This T cell receptor (beta chain) was recorded in a study of T cells after yellow fever vaccination. MiXCR, applied by TCRdb to the 5' RACE reads, yields one record per CDR3 protein. The sample has 250,000 or so distinct CDR3 sequences; 6% to 8% are singletons. Study findings and constraints: A large majority of primary-vaccination clones showed up again after the booster (approximately 95% CD4, approximately 90% CD8). There was a possibility that FACS-sorted repertoires contained abundant clonotypes contaminating from the bulk population.

The CDR3 is 16 amino acids. Trimming took off 1 base at V and 2 bases at J, with 9 bases between the two ends. Looked up from germline, CDR1 is SGHTA and CDR2 is FQGNSA. A note on this clonotype: Its matching antigen is unknown.

The material sequenced was CD4+ T cells sorted from PBMCs, taken on the day of the yellow fever booster vaccination. The chain joins TRBV7-2 to TRBJ2-6, with unresolved D. This TCR derives from a man aged 30 to 39 who received the YFV17D yellow fever vaccine. DNA of the CDR3: TGTGCCAGCAGCTTAGTTAGTCAGGCTGGGGCCAACGTCCTGACTTTC. It is translated as CASSLVSQAGANVLTF.